This entry concerns a single T cell receptor beta chain. Its cognate antigen is unknown. This record comes from a study of blood T cells in healthy people across ages. Findings and limits, study-wide: Measured against age, TCR beta diversity per million T cells decreased in a roughly linear manner. Fewer expanded clones and more diversity marked long-lived versus aged donors.

For the second PCR, which ran for 7 to 11 cycles, a sample-barcoded 5' primer and a J-beta primer mix were used. Every cDNA molecule bore a tag from a template-switch adaptor containing 12 random nucleotides. At least 2.5 million CDR3-containing paired-end reads were obtained per sample. TCRdb re-called the 5' RACE reads through MiXCR, storing one row per CDR3 protein. The repertoire holds 650,000 to 1,000,000 distinct CDR3 sequences, with about 37% as singletons. V lost 5 bases, J lost 1 base, and 11 bases lay in between. Germline assignment: CDR1 MNHNS and CDR2 SASEGT. This CDR3 has 14 amino acids. The source of this sequence is a man between 18 and 35 years old in good health. Sequenced: blood. This chain joins TRBV6-1 and TRBJ1-2; a weak D match, TRBD1 (5 bases). The CDR3 spells CASSKDSDNYGYTF. For the CDR3, the DNA is TGTGCCAGCAGTAAAGACAGTGATAACTATGGCTACACCTTC.